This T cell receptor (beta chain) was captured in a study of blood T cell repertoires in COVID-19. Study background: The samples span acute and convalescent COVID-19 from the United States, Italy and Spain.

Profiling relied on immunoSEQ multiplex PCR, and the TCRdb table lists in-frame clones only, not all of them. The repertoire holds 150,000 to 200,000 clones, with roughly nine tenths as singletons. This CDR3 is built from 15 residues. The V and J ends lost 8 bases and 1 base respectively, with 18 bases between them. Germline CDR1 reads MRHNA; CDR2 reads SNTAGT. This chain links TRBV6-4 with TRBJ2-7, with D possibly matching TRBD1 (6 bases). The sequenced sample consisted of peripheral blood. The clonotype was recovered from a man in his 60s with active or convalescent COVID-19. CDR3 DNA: TGTGCCAGCGCCTCAGGACAGAGATTATCCTACGAGCAGTACTTC. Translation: CASASGQRLSYEQYF.